This TCR beta chain was sequenced for a study of breast tumors, draining lymph nodes, adjacent tissues. MiXCR was run by TCRdb on the multiplex PCR reads, yielding one entry per CDR3 protein. The sample has 200,000 or so distinct CDR3 sequences, 30% to 40% seen once. The CDR3 sequence is 15 residues long. Germline values: CDR1 SEHNR, CDR2 FQNEAQ (reference sequence). Axillary draining lymph nodes of breast cancer patients supplied the node samples. This clonotype has ten or more counts. The antigen is unknown. A much larger clonotype is one base distant, so this may be a read error. General study findings and limits: Luminal-like breast cancer showed significantly higher tumor–nontumor repertoire similarity than basal-like. Tumors had less TCR diversity than lymph nodes, more than nontumor tissue. That most tumor T cells come from lymph nodes remained unproven.

The material sequenced was axillary lymph node tissue. The chain joins TRBV7-9 to TRBJ2-6, with a possible D match to TRBD1 (5 bases). The clonotype originates from a female donor with breast cancer. Some clones in this sample may be carry-over from other donors' samples. Written as DNA, the CDR3 is TGTGCCAGCAGCTTAGGTAGCTCTGGGGCCAACGTCCTGCCTTTC. This translates into CASSLGSSGANVLPF.